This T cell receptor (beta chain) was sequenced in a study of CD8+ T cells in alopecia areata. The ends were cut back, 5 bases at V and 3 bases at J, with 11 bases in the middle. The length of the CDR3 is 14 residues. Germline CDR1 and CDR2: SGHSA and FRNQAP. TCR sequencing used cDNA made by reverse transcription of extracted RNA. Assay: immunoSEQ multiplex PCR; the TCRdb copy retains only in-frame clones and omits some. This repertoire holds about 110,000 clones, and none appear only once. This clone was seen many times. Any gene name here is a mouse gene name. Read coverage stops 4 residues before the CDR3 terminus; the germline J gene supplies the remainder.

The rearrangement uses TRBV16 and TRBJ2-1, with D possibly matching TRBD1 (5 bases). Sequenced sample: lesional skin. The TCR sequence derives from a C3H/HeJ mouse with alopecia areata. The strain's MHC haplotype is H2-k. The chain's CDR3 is CASSTQGGYAEQFF. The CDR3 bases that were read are TGTGCAAGCAGCACTCAGGGTGGCTATGCT.